The present T cell receptor beta chain was sequenced within a study of blood T cell repertoires in COVID-19. Study overall: Samples representing acute and convalescent COVID-19 were sourced from the United States, Italy and Spain. The cDNA or gDNA used as material had been derived from T cells, B-cell-depleted T cells, or PBMCs.

V lost 3 bases and J lost 7, with 16 bases in between. The CDR3 has 15 amino acids. Germline CDR1 SGHTA, CDR2 FQGTGA. Per the authors' pipeline: Reference gene primers were amplified, and this amplification served to estimate nucleated cell counts. Assay: immunoSEQ multiplex PCR; the TCRdb copy retains only in-frame clones and omits some. The V and J calls and clone size were taken over from that table, and D and trimming were inferred from the DNA. The sample includes about 30,000 clones, 84% of them seen just once. The origin of this receptor is a human donor in a cohort sampled during active COVID-19. Sample: peripheral blood. The chain links TRBV7-3 to TRBJ2-1, with D maybe TRBD1 (5 bases). The CDR3 here is CASSFGHHPVNEQFF. For the CDR3, the DNA is TGTGCCAGCAGCTTCGGACACCATCCGGTGAATGAGCAGTTCTTC.